This T cell receptor beta chain was sequenced during a study of CD8 T cells in ankylosing spondylitis. This clonotype showed up just a few times. The CDR3 spans 15 residues. CDR1 and CDR2 from the germline V gene are SEHNR and FQNEAQ (reference sequence). Losses at the gene ends were 5 bases for V and 1 base for J; bases not matched to a gene: 5. Via MiXCR, TCRdb re-called the 5' RACE reads, giving one row per CDR3 protein. Altogether 240,000 or so distinct CDR3 sequences are present, about 10% being singletons, with the ten largest covering less than 8%. This chain connects TRBV7-9 to TRBJ2-3; 8 bases fit TRBD1. The TCR originated in a male donor with ankylosing spondylitis or in good health (not recorded which). The sample comprised blood, either unsorted or a sorted T cell fraction (not recorded which). CDR3 sequence: CASSTAGGGTDTQYF. CDR3 DNA sequence: TGTGCCAGCAGCACCGCAGGGGGCGGCACAGATACGCAGTATTTT.